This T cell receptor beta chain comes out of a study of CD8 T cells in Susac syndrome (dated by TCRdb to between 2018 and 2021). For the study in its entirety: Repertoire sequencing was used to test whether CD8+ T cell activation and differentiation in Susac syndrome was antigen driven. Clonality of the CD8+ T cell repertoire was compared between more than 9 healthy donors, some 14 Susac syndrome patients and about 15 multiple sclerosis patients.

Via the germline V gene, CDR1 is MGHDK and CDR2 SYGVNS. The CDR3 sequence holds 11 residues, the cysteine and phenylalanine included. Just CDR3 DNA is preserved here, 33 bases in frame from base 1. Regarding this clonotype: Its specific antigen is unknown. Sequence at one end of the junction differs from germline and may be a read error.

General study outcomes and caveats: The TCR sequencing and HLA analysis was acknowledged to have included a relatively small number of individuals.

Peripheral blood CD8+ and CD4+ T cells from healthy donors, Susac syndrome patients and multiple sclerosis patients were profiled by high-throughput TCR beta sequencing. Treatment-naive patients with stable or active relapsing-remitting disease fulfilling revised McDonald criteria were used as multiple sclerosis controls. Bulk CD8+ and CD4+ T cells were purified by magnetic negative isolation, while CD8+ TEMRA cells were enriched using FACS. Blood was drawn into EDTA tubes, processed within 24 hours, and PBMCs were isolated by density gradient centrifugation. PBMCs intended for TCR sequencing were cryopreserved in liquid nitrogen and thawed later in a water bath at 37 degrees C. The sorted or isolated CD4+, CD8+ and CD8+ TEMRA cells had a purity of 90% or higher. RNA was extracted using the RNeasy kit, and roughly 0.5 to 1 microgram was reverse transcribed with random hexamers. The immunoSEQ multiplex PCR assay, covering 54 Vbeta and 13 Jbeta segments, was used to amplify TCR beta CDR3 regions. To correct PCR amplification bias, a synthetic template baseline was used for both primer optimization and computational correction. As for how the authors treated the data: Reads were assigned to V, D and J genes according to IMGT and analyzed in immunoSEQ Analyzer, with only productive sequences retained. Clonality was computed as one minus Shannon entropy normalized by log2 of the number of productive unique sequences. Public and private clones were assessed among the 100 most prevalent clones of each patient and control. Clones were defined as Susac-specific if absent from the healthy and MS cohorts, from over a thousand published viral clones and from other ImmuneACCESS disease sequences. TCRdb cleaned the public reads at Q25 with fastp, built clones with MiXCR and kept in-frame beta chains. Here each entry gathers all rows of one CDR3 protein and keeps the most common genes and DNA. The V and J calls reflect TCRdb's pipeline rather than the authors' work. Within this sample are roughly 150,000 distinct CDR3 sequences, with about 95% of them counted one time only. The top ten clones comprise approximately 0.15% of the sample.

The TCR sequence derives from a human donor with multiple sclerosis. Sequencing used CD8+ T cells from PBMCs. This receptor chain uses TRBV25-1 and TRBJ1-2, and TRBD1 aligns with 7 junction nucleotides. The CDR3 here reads CASSNGGTETF. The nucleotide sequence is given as TGTGCCAGCTCTAACGGGGGGACAGAGACGTTC.